The rows below give T cell receptor beta chains drawn from one sample of a study of T cell responses to AZD1222 COVID-19 vaccine. The method was immunoSEQ multiplex PCR; TCRdb's version includes in-frame clones alone and lacks a portion of them. The data contain about 72,000 clones, 80% to 90% of them singletons. The sample in question was peripheral blood, obtained on day 0 of AZD1222 vaccination. Receptors were obtained from an adult in good health. CDR3s include the opening cysteine and the closing phenylalanine or tryptophan. D genes are given only for firm matches. Some rows mark clone size as missing; the rest say once, few, many or name a class of expanded clone.

V,J,D,size,DNA,CDR3
TRBV10-3,TRBJ1-1,TRBD1,few,TGTGCCATCAGAACAGGGGGAGGGAACACTGAAGCTTTCTTT,CAIRTGGGNTEAFF
TRBV6-5,TRBJ2-5,-,-,TGTGCCAGCAGTTATATTCACGAAGAGACCCAGTACTTC,CASSYIHEETQYF
TRBV27,TRBJ1-1,-,-,TGTGCCAGCAGGTTAACCTCCCCTCCCCCGTTTGTCTGGGGGCATGAAGCTTTCTTT,CASRLTSPPPFVWGHEAFF
TRBV11-2,TRBJ2-3,TRBD2,-,TGTGCCAGCAGCTCAGCCGGGACTAGCATCACAGATACGCAGTATTTT,CASSSAGTSITDTQYF
TRBV30,TRBJ1-3,-,-,TGTGCCTGGAGTGCAGGGTCGCGGGCTATCTCTGGAAACACCATATATTTT,CAWSAGSRAISGNTIYF
TRBV5-5,TRBJ2-3,TRBD1,-,TGTGCCAGCAGCTTGAGGGACAGGGGTTGGACAGATACGCAGTATTTT,CASSLRDRGWTDTQYF
TRBV7-9,TRBJ2-7,TRBD1,-,TGTGCCAGCAGCGCGCTCGGGACAGAAGGGGCCTACGAGCAGTACTTC,CASSALGTEGAYEQYF
TRBV6-5,TRBJ1-1,-,-,TGTGCCAGCAGTTACAACGCTGAAGCTTTCTTT,CASSYNAEAFF
TRBV4-3,TRBJ1-1,-,-,TGCGCCAGCAGCCAAGATAAACAGGGTGGTACCGAAGCTTTCTTT,CASSQDKQGGTEAFF
TRBV4-1,TRBJ1-3,-,-,TGCGCCAGCAGCCAAGACGCGGGTAACACCATATATTTT,CASSQDAGNTIYF
TRBV24-1,TRBJ2-1,TRBD2,once,TGTGCCACCAGTGATTTAAGCAGCGGGGACAATGAGCAGTTCTTC,CATSDLSSGDNEQFF
TRBV5-1,TRBJ1-3,-,-,TGCGCCAGCAGCTTCGGGAGTTACTCTGGAAACACCATATATTTT,CASSFGSYSGNTIYF
TRBV5-1,TRBJ1-3,-,-,TGCGCCAGCAGCTTGGGTCAGGCCGGAGGGACCATATATTTT,CASSLGQAGGTIYF
TRBV2,TRBJ2-7,-,-,TGTGCCAGCAGTGAAGCGGGTTGGGGCTACGAGCAGTACTTC,CASSEAGWGYEQYF
TRBV25-1,TRBJ1-6,-,-,TGTGCCAGCAGTGCCTCTCACAAAAATTCACCCCTCCACTTT,CASSASHKNSPLHF
TRBV6-5,TRBJ2-5,-,-,TGTGCCAGCAGTTACGTTACGGGGGAGACCCAGTACTTC,CASSYVTGETQYF
TRBV19,TRBJ2-3,-,-,TGTGCCAGTACCTCCGGACTCCGGCCAACCACAGATACGCAGTATTTT,CASTSGLRPTTDTQYF
TRBV5-5,TRBJ1-1,-,-,TGTGCCAGCAACCCCCCAAGCTCCGGGAGGGAAGCTTTCTTT,CASNPPSSGREAFF
TRBV7-2,TRBJ2-2,-,once,TGTGCCAGCAGACCCACGGCCGGGGCGGACACCGGGGAGCTGTTTTTT,CASRPTAGADTGELFF
TRBV19,TRBJ1-4,-,-,TGTGCCAGTACCCCAACCAGGGGTAAAGGTGATGAAAAACTGTTTTTT,CASTPTRGKGDEKLFF
TRBV19,TRBJ1-1,-,-,TGTGCCAGTAGATCAGGGACGGCGATGAACACTGAAGCTTTCTTT,CASRSGTAMNTEAFF
TRBV19,TRBJ2-1,TRBD2,-,TGTGCCAGTAGTAGGACTAGCGGGGCATACAATGAGCAGTTCTTC,CASSRTSGAYNEQFF
TRBV2,TRBJ1-6,-,-,TGTGCCAGCAGTGAAACTGACAGAGGGAATTCACCCCTCCACTTT,CASSETDRGNSPLHF